The clone carrying this TCR beta chain has a handful of counts. Germline is not matched at one junction end, which may reflect a read error. PBMCs were isolated at a quantity of at least 7 million per sample. The sample comes from a study of blood T cells in healthy people across ages. The use of a sample-barcoded 5' primer and a J-beta primer mix characterized a second PCR of about 7 to 12 cycles. TCRdb re-called the 5' RACE reads with MiXCR, one entry per CDR3 protein. This sample carries approximately 580,000 distinct CDR3 sequences, about 25% of them seen once, and the ten largest clones take roughly 9%. Germline V gene lookup returns CDR1 MGHRA and CDR2 YSYEKL. The length of the CDR3 is 13 residues. These records were also assigned to another study, of T cells of mothers and their children. This second study says: Maternal samples each gave over 9.5 million TCR beta CDR3 reads, and child samples 2.5 million to 3.5 million each. Relative to unrelated pairs, biologically related mother-child dyads exhibited marginally greater, non-significant overlap.

The chain combines TRBV4-1 with TRBJ2-5; no definite D call. The receptor was derived from a boy aged 5 to 17 in good health. Sequenced input: blood. For the CDR3, the DNA is TGCGCCAGCAGCCAAGAAACATCGAACGAGCAGTCTTTC. Translation gives CASSQETSNEQSF.